The 15 T cell receptor beta chains in this list originate from one sample, sequenced in a study of shared clonotypes between healthy human individuals. The protocol was immunoSEQ multiplex PCR, while the TCRdb copy is restricted to in-frame clones and leaves out a portion. The sample records roughly 2.5 million clones, over 85% being singletons. The sequenced material came from naive CD4+ T cells sorted from blood. Documented subset: CD45RA+ positively selected. These receptors originate from a man between 18 and 35 years old in good health.

The V gene is TRBV5-1, the J gene TRBJ2-5, with 8 bases aligning to TRBD2. CDR1 and CDR2 from the germline V gene are SGHRS and YFSETQ. CDR3 length: 14 residues. V shed 5 bases and J 3 bases; nucleotides not matched to a gene: 6. CDR3 in amino acids: CASSGQAGEETQYF. CDR3 DNA: TGCGCCAGCAGTGGACAAGCGGGAGAAGAGACCCAGTACTTC.

The V and J genes are TRBV9 and TRBJ1-5; D might be TRBD1 (6 bases). The CDR3 consists of 16 residues. Per the germline V gene, CDR1 is SGDLS and CDR2 is YYNGEE. The germline V and J ends were trimmed by 4 bases and 3 bases, with 17 bases remaining between them. CDR3 DNA sequence: TGTGCCAGCAGCCAAGGGGCAGGACAGAACAATCAGCCCCAGCATTTT. Its protein product is CASSQGAGQNNQPQHF. The entire variable domain, with the rest obtained from reference TRBV9 and TRBJ1-5, is as follows: DSGVTQTPKHLITATGQRVTLRCSPRSGDLSVYWYQQSLDQGLQFLIQYYNGEERAKGNILERFSAQQFPDLHSELNLSSLELGDSALYFCASSQGAGQNNQPQHFGDGTRLSIL.

V and J are TRBV28 and TRBJ1-2; unclear D gene. The V end lost 1 base, the J end lost 2 bases, and 5 bases lay between the germline ends. The CDR3 has 13 residues. Germline lookup yields CDR1 MDHEN and CDR2 SYDVKM. The CDR3 reads CASSLFGNYGYTF. For the CDR3, the DNA is TGTGCCAGCAGTTTATTCGGAAACTATGGCTACACCTTC.

The CDR3 DNA follows: TGTGCCAGCAGCCTTGGGACAGGGGCTGGAAACACCATATATTTT. Translated: CASSLGTGAGNTIYF. This rearrangement joins TRBV9 to TRBJ1-3; TRBD1 matches 10 bases. This CDR3 contains 15 residues. Per the germline V gene, CDR1 is SGDLS and CDR2 is YYNGEE. The V segment lost 4 bases and the J segment 2 bases; nucleotides outside the gene matches: 3.

This clone has a handful of counts. V and J are TRBV4-1 and TRBJ1-5, with D uncertain. The CDR3 spans 14 residues. V dropped 1 base and J dropped 0 bases, with 4 bases sitting between them. The germline V gene encodes CDR1 MGHRA and CDR2 YSYEKL. In DNA, the CDR3 is TGCGCCAGCAGCCAAGGATATAGCAATCAGCCCCAGCATTTT. Amino acids: CASSQGYSNQPQHF.

Only one count was recorded for this clone. CDR3 protein: CATSSESSGANVLTF. In DNA, the CDR3 is TGTGCCACCTCCAGTGAGAGCTCTGGGGCCAACGTCCTGACTTTC. V is TRBV6-1 and J is TRBJ2-6; D ambiguous. Trimming took off 10 bases at V and 0 bases at J, with 13 bases between the two ends. Germline V lookup: CDR1 MNHNS, CDR2 SASEGT. There are 15 residues in the CDR3.

A note on this clone: The same CDR3 also results from other DNA sequences found in this sample. This chain connects TRBV5-1 to TRBJ2-1; 9 nucleotides match TRBD1. Per germline, CDR1 SGHRS and CDR2 YFSETQ. The V gene end was trimmed by 2 bases and the J gene end by 2 bases; junction bases not matched to a gene: 2. CDR3 length equals 15 residues. CDR3 DNA: TGCGCCAGCAGCTTACAGGGGGCCCCCTACAATGAGCAGTTCTTC. Translated, it gives CASSLQGAPYNEQFF.

The J gene is TRBJ2-2, the V gene TRBV10-2; weak D call: TRBD2 (7 bases). Germline assignment: CDR1 WSHSY and CDR2 SAAADI. Trimming pared 10 bases from V and 7 bases from J, leaving 22 bases between. The CDR3 totals 15 residues. CDR3 sequence: CAIRGGALDLGELFF. The CDR3 DNA is TGCGCCATAAGGGGGGGCGCACTAGATCTCGGGGAGCTGTTTTTT.

This chain connects TRBV7-2 to TRBJ2-4; D is possibly TRBD1 (5 bases). Germline lookup yields CDR1 SGHTA and CDR2 FQGNSA. Trimming took 1 base from V and 6 from J, leaving 10 bases between them. The CDR3 extends over 14 amino acids. The CDR3 loop is CASSLEGYGNIQYF. Here the CDR3 DNA reads TGTGCCAGCAGCTTAGAGGGGTACGGAAACATTCAGTACTTC.

The chain uses TRBV18 and TRBJ2-5; 7 bases are a match to TRBD1. The CDR3 spans 14 residues. From germline, CDR1 is KGHSH and CDR2 LQKENI. Trimming cost V 5 bases and J 2 bases; bases outside gene matches: 5. The CDR3 DNA reads as TGTGCCAGCTCAGATAGACAGGGACAAGAGACCCAGTACTTC. Protein product: CASSDRQGQETQYF.

The chain couples TRBV6-5 to TRBJ1-1, with 7 bases aligning to TRBD1. The CDR3 consists of 14 residues. The junction had 7 bases not matched to a gene; V was cut back by 8 bases and J by 1 base. The germline V gene encodes CDR1 MNHEY and CDR2 SVGAGI. The CDR3 nucleotides are TGTGCCAGCCGCGGGGGACAGCAGAACACTGAAGCTTTCTTT. Amino acids: CASRGGQQNTEAFF.

Note on this clone: This same CDR3 is encoded by further DNA sequences in the sample. The chain joins TRBV6-5 to TRBJ1-1, with a tentative D call TRBD1 (5 bases). From germline, CDR1 is MNHEY and CDR2 SVGAGI. With 6 bases removed from V and 2 bases from J, the gap between germline ends came to 13 bases. This CDR3 has 14 amino acids. In nucleotides, the CDR3 is TGTGCCAGCAGCCGGGGACGGCTTAACACTGAAGCTTTCTTT. It encodes CASSRGRLNTEAFF.

This clone was found a few times. Other nucleotide sequences from this sample produce the same CDR3. The V call is TRBV5-1, the J call TRBJ2-7; tentative D call: TRBD1 (5 bases). CDR1 SGHRS and CDR2 YFSETQ come from the germline V gene. Trimming cost V 0 bases and J 3 bases, with 7 bases left between them. This CDR3 contains 13 residues. CDR3 nucleotide sequence: TGCGCCAGCAGCTTGGCTCAGGGCTACGAGCAGTACTTC. Translated, it gives CASSLAQGYEQYF.

The chain links TRBV10-3 to TRBJ1-3; D is possibly TRBD1 (6 bases). Germline CDR1 ENHRY, CDR2 SYGVKD. This CDR3 has 17 residues. V lost 1 base to trimming and J lost 0 bases, with 13 bases between them. The CDR3 DNA reads TGTGCCATCAGTGAGTACGCACAGGGTAGCTCTGGAAACACCATATATTTT. This gives the protein CAISEYAQGSSGNTIYF.

The chain is built from TRBV30 and TRBJ2-7; TRBD1 matches at 7 bases. Germline V gene sequence: CDR1 GTSNPN, CDR2 SVGIG (reference sequence). The CDR3 spans 12 residues. Unmatched junction bases numbered 7, after V lost 4 bases and J lost 7 bases. Written as DNA, the CDR3 is TGTGCCTGGAACAGGGGAACGGGTGAGCAGTACTTC. Residues: CAWNRGTGEQYF.